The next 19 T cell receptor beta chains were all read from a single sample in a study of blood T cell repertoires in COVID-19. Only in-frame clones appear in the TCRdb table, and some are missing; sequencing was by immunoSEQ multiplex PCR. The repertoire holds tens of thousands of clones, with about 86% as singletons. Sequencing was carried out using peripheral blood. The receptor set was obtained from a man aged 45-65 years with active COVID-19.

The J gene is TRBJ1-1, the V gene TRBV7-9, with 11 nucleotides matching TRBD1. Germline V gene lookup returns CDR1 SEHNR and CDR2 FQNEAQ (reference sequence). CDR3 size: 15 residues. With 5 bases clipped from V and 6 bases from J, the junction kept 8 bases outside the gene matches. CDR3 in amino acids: CASSPDRGRGPEAFF. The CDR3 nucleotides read TGTGCCAGCAGCCCGGACAGGGGGCGCGGACCTGAAGCTTTCTTT.

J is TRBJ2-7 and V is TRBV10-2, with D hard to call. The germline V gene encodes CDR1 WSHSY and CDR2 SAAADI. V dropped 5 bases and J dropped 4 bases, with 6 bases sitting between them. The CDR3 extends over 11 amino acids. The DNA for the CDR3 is TGCGCCAGCAGTCGAGGTTACGAGCAGTACTTC. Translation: CASSRGYEQYF.

The DNA for the CDR3 is TGTGCCAGCAGCTTAGATCAGGGGGTGCAGTACTTC. Its translation is CASSLDQGVQYF. The V call is TRBV11-2, the J call TRBJ2-7; 7 nucleotides agree with TRBD1. Germline V gene lookup returns CDR1 SGHAT and CDR2 FQNNGV. Unmatched junction bases numbered 2, after V lost 0 bases and J lost 9 bases. This CDR3 contains 12 residues.

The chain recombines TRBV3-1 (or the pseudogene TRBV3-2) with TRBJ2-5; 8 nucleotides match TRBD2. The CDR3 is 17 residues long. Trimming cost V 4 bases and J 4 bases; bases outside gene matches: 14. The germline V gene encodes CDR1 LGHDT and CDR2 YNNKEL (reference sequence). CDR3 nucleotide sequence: TGTGCCAGCAGCCTCAACTTCGGGGGGGGCCCAGGAGAGACCCAGTACTTC. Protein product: CASSLNFGGGPGETQYF.

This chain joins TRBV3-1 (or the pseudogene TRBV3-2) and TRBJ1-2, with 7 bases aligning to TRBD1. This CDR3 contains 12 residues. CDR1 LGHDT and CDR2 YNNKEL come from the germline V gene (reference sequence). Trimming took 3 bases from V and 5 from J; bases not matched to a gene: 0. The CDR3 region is CASSQTGYGYTF. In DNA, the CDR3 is TGTGCCAGCAGCCAGACAGGGTATGGCTACACCTTC.

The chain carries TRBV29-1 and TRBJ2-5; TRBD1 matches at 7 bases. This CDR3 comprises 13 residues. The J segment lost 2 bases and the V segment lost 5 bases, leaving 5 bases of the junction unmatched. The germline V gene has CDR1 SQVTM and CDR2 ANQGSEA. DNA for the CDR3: TGCAGCGTTCCTGGGACAGCTCAAGAGACCCAGTACTTC. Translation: CSVPGTAQETQYF.

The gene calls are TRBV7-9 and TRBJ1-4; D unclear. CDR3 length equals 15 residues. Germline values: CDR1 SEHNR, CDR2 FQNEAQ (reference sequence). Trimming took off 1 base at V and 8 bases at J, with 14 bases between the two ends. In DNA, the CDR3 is TGTGCCAGCAGCTTAGGCCCCCAACGGGAGGAAAAACTGTTTTTT. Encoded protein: CASSLGPQREEKLFF.

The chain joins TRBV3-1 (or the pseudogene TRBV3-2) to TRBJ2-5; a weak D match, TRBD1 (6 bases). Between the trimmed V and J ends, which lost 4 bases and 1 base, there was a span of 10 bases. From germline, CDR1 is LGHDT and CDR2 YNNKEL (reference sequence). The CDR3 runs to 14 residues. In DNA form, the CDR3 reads TGTGCCAGCAGCCTAAGGACAGCCCAAGAGACCCAGTACTTC. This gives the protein CASSLRTAQETQYF.

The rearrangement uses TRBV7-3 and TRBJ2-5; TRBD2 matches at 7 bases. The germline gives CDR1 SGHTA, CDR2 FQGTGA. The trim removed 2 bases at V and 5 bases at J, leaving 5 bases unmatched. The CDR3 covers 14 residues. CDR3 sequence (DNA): TGTGCCAGCAGCTTAGCGGGAGCGGGGGAGACCCAGTACTTC. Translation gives CASSLAGAGETQYF.

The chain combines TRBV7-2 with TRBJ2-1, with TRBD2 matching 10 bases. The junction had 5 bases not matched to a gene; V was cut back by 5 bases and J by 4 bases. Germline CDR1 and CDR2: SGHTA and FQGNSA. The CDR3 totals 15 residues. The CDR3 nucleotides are TGTGCCAGCAGCAAGACTAGCGGGCAATACAATGAGCAGTTCTTC. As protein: CASSKTSGQYNEQFF.

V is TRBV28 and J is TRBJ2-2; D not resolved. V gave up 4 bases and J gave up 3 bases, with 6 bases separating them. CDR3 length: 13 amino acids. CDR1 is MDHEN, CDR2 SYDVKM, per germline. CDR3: CASSYTYTGELFF. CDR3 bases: TGTGCCAGCAGTTACACCTACACCGGGGAGCTGTTTTTT. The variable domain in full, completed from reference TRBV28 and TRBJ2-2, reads DVKVTQSSRYLVKRTGEKVFLECVQDMDHENMFWYRQDPGLGLRLIYFSYDVKMKEKGDIPEGYSVSREKKERFSLILESASTNQTSMYLCASSYTYTGELFFGEGSRLTVL.

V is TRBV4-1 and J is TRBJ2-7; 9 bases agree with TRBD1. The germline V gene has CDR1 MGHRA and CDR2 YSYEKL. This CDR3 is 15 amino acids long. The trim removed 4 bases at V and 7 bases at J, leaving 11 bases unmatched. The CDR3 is CASSRAGTGSREQYF. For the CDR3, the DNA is TGCGCCAGCAGCCGCGCCGGGACAGGGTCAAGGGAGCAGTACTTC.

The DNA for the CDR3 is TGCGCCAGCAGCCCCCTTGGCACAGATACGCAGTATTTT. Its translation: CASSPLGTDTQYF. The chain combines TRBV5-1 with TRBJ2-3, with D unclear. The CDR3 has 13 amino acids. V gave up 4 bases and J gave up 1 base, with 7 bases separating them. Looked up from germline, CDR1 is SGHRS and CDR2 is YFSETQ.

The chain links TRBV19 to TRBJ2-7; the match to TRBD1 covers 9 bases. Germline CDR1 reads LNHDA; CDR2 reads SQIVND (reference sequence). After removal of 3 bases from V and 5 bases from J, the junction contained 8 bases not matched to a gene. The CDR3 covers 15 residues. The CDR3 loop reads CASSMNRGLEDEQYF. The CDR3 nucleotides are TGTGCCAGTAGTATGAACAGGGGGCTGGAGGACGAGCAGTACTTC.

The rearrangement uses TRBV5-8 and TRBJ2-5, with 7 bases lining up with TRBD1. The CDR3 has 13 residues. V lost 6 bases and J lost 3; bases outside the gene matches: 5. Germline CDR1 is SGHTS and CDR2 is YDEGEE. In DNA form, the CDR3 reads TGTGCCAGCAACACCGGGACAGAAGAGACCCAGTACTTC. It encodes CASNTGTEETQYF.

In nucleotides, the CDR3 is TGCGCCAGCAGCCCCTCTAGCGGGGGGGGCCTCAGTGAGCAGTTCTTC. Translated: CASSPSSGGGLSEQFF. The chain has TRBV5-1 and TRBJ2-1, with TRBD2 matching over 12 bases. Trimming removed 4 bases from V and 9 bases from J; junction bases left unmatched: 11. CDR3 length equals 16 residues. Germline-derived CDR1 and CDR2 are SGHRS and YFSETQ. The entire variable domain, with the rest obtained from reference TRBV5-1 and TRBJ2-1, is as follows: KAGVTQTPRYLIKTRGQQVTLSCSPISGHRSVSWYQQTPGQGLQFLFEYFSETQRNKGNFPGRFSGRQFSNSRSEMNVSTLELGDSALYLCASSPSSGGGLSEQFFGPGTRLTVL.

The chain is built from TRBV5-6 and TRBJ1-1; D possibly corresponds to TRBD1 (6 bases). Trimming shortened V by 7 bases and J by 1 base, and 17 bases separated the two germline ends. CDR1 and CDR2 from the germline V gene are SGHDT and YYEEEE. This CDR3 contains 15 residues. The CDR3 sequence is CASEWVDRPNTEAFF. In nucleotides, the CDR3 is TGTGCCAGCGAGTGGGTGGACAGACCGAACACTGAAGCTTTCTTT.

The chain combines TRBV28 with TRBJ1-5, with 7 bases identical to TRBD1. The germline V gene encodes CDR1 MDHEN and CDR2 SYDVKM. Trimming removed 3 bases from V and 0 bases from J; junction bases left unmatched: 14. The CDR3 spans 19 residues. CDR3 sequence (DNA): TGTGCCAGCAGTTTTCCCGGGACAGCGCAGATTTATAGCAATCAGCCCCAGCATTTT. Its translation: CASSFPGTAQIYSNQPQHF.

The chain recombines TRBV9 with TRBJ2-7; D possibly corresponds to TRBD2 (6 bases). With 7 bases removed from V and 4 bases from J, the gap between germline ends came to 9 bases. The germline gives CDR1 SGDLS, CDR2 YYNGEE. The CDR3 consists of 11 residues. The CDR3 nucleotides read TGTGCCAGCGGAGGGGTTTACGAGCAGTACTTC. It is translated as CASGGVYEQYF.